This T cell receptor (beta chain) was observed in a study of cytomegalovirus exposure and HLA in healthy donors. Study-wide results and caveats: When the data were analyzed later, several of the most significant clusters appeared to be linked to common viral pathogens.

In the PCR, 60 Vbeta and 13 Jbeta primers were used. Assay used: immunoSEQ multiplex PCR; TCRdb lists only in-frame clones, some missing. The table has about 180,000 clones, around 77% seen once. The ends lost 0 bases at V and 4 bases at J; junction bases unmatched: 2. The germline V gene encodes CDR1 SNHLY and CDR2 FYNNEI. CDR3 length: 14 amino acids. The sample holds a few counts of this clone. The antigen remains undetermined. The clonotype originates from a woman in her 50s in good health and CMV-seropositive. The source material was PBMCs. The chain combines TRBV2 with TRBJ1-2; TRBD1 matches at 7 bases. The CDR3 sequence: CASSEADRAYGYTF. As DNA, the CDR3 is TGTGCCAGCAGTGAAGCAGACAGGGCCTATGGCTACACCTTC. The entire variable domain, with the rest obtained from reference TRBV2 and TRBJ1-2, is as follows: EPEVTQTPSHQVTQMGQEVILRCVPISNHLYFYWYRQILGQKVEFLVSFYNNEISEKSEIFDDQFSVERPDGSNFTLKIRSTKLEDSAMYFCASSEADRAYGYTFGSGTRLTVV.